This passage covers 8 T cell receptor beta chains from one sample sequenced in a study of CD8 T cells in ankylosing spondylitis. TCRdb passed the 5' RACE reads through MiXCR, listing each CDR3 protein once. The sample carries roughly 180,000 distinct CDR3 sequences, roughly 10% recorded once. The sequenced material came from blood, either unsorted or a sorted T cell fraction (not recorded which). These receptors originate from a male donor with ankylosing spondylitis or in good health (not recorded which).

This clonotype was counted many times. CDR3 in amino acids: CASSSQGINEKLFF. The CDR3 DNA is TGTGCCAGCAGTTCTCAAGGGATTAATGAAAAACTGTTTTTT. V is TRBV12-3 or TRBV12-4 and J is TRBJ1-4; D is ambiguous. Trimming removed 4 bases at V and 4 bases at J, with 10 bases between. This CDR3 comprises 14 residues.

The sample holds many counts of this clonotype. V usage is TRBV12-3 or TRBV12-4 and J usage is TRBJ2-2; the D gene is possibly TRBD1 (6 bases). This CDR3 region has 15 residues. V dropped 5 bases and J dropped 5 bases, with 15 bases sitting between them. CDR3 sequence: CASSPLRRGTGELFF. Here the CDR3 DNA reads TGTGCCAGCAGTCCTCTGCGCAGGGGTACCGGGGAGCTGTTTTTT.

Ten or more counts support this clonotype. V and J are TRBV6-5 and TRBJ1-2; no clear D gene. Germline lookup yields CDR1 MNHEY and CDR2 SVGAGI. The CDR3 runs to 14 residues. V lost 7 bases to trimming and J lost 2 bases, with 14 bases between them. The CDR3 region has the DNA TGTGCCAGCACTACTCCATCAGGAAACTATGGCTACACCTTC. Its protein is CASTTPSGNYGYTF.

In this sample, this clonotype turned up many times. Here the CDR3 DNA reads TGTGCCAGCAGCCCCAGGAACCGACTACACACAGATACGCAGTATTTT. Residues: CASSPRNRLHTDTQYF. V gene TRBV14 combines with J gene TRBJ2-3, with TRBD2 as a possible D gene (5 bases). CDR1 SGHDN and CDR2 FVKESK come from the germline V gene. Trimming took off 4 bases at V and 2 bases at J, with 16 bases between the two ends. This CDR3 has 16 amino acids.

This clonotype appeared many times. The V gene is TRBV6-1, the J gene TRBJ1-1; 9 bases map to TRBD1. CDR1 is MNHNS and CDR2 is SASEGT in the germline V gene. The length of the CDR3 is 14 residues. V trimming: 6 bases; J trimming: 6 bases; junction bases outside the gene matches: 8. The CDR3 region is CASRRGQGKAEAFF. The CDR3 nucleotides are TGTGCCAGCAGGAGGGGACAGGGAAAAGCTGAAGCTTTCTTT.

This clonotype was detected only a few times. The chain has TRBV6-2 or TRBV6-3 and TRBJ2-1, with D maybe TRBD2 (7 bases). Germline V gene lookup returns CDR1 MNHEY and CDR2 SVGEGT. V was cut by 0 bases and J by 6 bases, with 15 bases left in between. The CDR3 length is 16 residues. CDR3 sequence (DNA): TGTGCCAGCAGTTACTCTGCGGGGGCCAACAGCAATGAGCAGTTCTTC. Translated, it gives CASSYSAGANSNEQFF.

This clonotype was seen at least ten times. This chain joins TRBV30 and TRBJ1-2; no definite D call. CDR1 is GTSNPN, CDR2 SVGIG, per germline (reference sequence). This CDR3 contains 13 residues. V shed 3 bases and J shed 6 bases, with 14 bases lying between them. The CDR3 reads CAWSLHGFNGYTF. The CDR3 DNA sequence: TGTGCCTGGAGCCTACATGGATTTAATGGCTACACCTTC.

This clonotype was detected many times. The chain combines TRBV29-1 with TRBJ2-1; 8 bases are a match to TRBD2. The junction had 4 bases not matched to a gene; V was cut back by 4 bases and J by 2 bases. CDR1 is SQVTM, CDR2 ANQGSEA, per germline. This CDR3 has 14 residues. CDR3: CSVASGGAYNEQFF. CDR3 DNA sequence: TGCAGCGTTGCAAGCGGGGGAGCCTACAATGAGCAGTTCTTC.